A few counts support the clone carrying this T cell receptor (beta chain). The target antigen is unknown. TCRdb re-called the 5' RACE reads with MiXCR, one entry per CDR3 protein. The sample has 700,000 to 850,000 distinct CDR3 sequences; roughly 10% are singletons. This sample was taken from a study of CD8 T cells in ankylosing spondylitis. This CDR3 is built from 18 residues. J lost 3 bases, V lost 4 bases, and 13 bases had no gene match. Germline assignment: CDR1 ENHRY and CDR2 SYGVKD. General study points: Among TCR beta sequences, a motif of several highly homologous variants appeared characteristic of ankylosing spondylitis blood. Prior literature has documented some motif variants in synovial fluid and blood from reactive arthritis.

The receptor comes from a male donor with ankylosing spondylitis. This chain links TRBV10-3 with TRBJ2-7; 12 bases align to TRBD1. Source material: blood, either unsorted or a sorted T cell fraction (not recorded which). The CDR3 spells CAISGGLGQGARGYEQYF. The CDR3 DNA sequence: TGTGCCATCAGTGGGGGGTTGGGACAGGGGGCGCGAGGCTACGAGCAGTACTTC.